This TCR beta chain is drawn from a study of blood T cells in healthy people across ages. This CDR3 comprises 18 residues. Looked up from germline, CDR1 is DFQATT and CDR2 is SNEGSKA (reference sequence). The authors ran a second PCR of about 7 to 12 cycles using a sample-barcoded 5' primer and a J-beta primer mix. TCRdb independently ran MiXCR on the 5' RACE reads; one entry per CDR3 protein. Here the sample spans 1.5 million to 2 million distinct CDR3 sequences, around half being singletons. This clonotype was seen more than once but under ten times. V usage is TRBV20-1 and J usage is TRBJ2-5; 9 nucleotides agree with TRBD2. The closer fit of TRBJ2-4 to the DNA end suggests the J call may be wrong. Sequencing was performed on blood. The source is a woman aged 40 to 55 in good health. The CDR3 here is CSARKGGGVKLAKNIQYF. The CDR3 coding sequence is TGCAGTGCTCGGAAGGGCGGGGGGGTTAAGCTAGCCAAAAACATTCAGTACTTC.